The source of this TCR beta chain is a study of monozygotic twins with inflammatory bowel disease (dated by TCRdb to about 2019). At the level of the whole study: In total, some 30 monozygotic twin pairs made up the full study: 19 Danish pairs, all IBD-discordant, plus nine German pairs, of which four were IBD-concordant and five were IBD-discordant. Each individual had, on average, about 151 000 unique TCRalpha sequences and 181 000 unique TCRbeta sequences available for analysis. Disease-associated traits were sought mainly through comparisons between IBD patients and their genetically identical healthy co-twins within discordant pairs. The paper's findings and limits, for the study overall: No difference in repertoire similarity was observed between concordant and discordant twins, possibly owing to limited statistical power. Different T cell subtypes could not be distinguished in the analysis. The results gave no support for a single strong signal or clonotype linked to IBD. Compared with healthy twins, IBD patients shared fewer clonotypes with other individuals, and the difference was most pronounced in patients with signs of disease activity. Differing immunosuppressive treatments among patients may have added background noise and inter-individual variability to the repertoires. TCRbeta repertoire diversity, by inverse Simpson index, was decreased in IBD patients compared with their healthy co-twins.

An approximately 2.5 ml peripheral blood sample was drawn into PAXgene tubes per donor and stored at -80°C. Total RNA was isolated from whole blood with the PAXgene blood miRNA kit on an automated QIAcube, without T cell sorting. Deep TCRalpha and TCRbeta repertoire profiling with unique molecular barcoding was performed on peripheral blood of monozygotic twin pairs concordant or discordant for inflammatory bowel disease. Smoking habits were recorded for all twin pairs, and individuals were classified as current, former or never smokers. Libraries were constructed by 5' RACE. Each TCR library was prepared from 3,000 to 4,000 ng of total RNA. cDNA was synthesized with SMARTScribe reverse transcriptase in eight separate reactions per sample. Unique molecular identifiers containing a 6-nucleotide sample barcode were introduced through template switching during cDNA synthesis. Two nested PCRs of roughly 16 and 10 cycles amplified the TCRalpha and TCRbeta cDNA, and bead purification followed each PCR. Before amplification, the cDNA was both treated with uracil DNA-glycosylase and purified with the QIAquick PCR purification kit. The second PCR added Illumina TruSeq-compatible adapters along with sample-specific barcodes. Library quality and concentration were checked on TapeStation and Qubit, and libraries were pooled at roughly 5.1 ng each. Pooled libraries were sequenced on an Illumina HiSeq2500 single-index Rapid Run with 2 x 100 bp reads and custom sequencing primers. The published analysis was carried out like this. MiGEC version 1.2.6 was used for UMI-based consensus assembly to correct PCR and sequencing errors. MiXCR version 2.1.1 handled V(D)J alignment, clonotype assembly and CDR3 extraction. Gene usage, clonotype sharing and MAIT/NKT TCR abundance were normalised by analysing the top 1000, 10 000 and 20 000 clonotypes per sample. After downsampling to 27 000 UMIs, diversity was calculated as the inverse Simpson index using the vegan R package. Statistical testing used paired Mann-Whitney U tests on the discordant twin pairs and applied Benjamini-Hochberg correction for multiple testing. One entry per CDR3 protein sequence results from the TCRdb reprocessing of the reads, with DNA left out. The V and J calls follow TCRdb's processing rather than the paper's. For this sample, the table gives 310,000 or so distinct CDR3 sequences. Approximately 2% of the sample goes to the ten largest clones.

A word on this clonotype: Its antigen remains undetermined.

The origin of this receptor is a human donor with ulcerative colitis or Crohn's disease, or a healthy co-twin of an affected twin (not recorded which). Sequenced material: blood.

The CDR3 is CASSPSTANNQPQHF. The rearranged chain carries TRBV18 and TRBJ1-5. The CDR1 and CDR2 encoded by the germline V gene are KGHSH and LQKENI. The CDR3 runs 15 residues from the cysteine to the phenylalanine. The DNA is not on file.